Listed here are 23 T cell receptor beta chains from one sample, sequenced in a study of cytomegalovirus exposure and HLA in healthy donors. Measured with immunoSEQ multiplex PCR; TCRdb has only the in-frame clones, and not every one. This table holds hundreds of thousands of clones, over 70% found once. The sequencing sample was made of PBMCs. Receptors were obtained from a woman aged 25 to 39 in good health and CMV-seropositive.

The chain recombines TRBV6-5 with TRBJ1-2, with TRBD1 matching over 8 bases. CDR1 MNHEY and CDR2 SVGAGI come from the germline V gene. The trim removed 4 bases at V and 8 bases at J, leaving 12 bases unmatched. The CDR3 spans 15 residues. The CDR3 nucleotides read TGTGCCAGCAGTTCCGGGACAGGAGGTTCTGGGGGCTACACCTTC. It codes for CASSSGTGGSGGYTF.

The chain carries TRBV28 and TRBJ2-7, with a tentative D call TRBD2 (6 bases). CDR1 and CDR2 from the germline V gene are MDHEN and SYDVKM. V lost 3 bases to trimming and J lost 3 bases, with 12 bases between them. The CDR3 contains 14 residues. The CDR3 sequence is CASSFGGTDYEQYF. The CDR3 nucleotides are TGTGCCAGCAGTTTCGGAGGGACCGACTACGAGCAGTACTTC.

This chain connects TRBV5-8 to TRBJ2-2; TRBD1 might be the D (7 bases). Trimming removed 0 bases at V and 4 bases at J, with 13 bases between. In germline, CDR1 is SGHTS, CDR2 YDEGEE. This CDR3 spans 16 amino acids. CDR3 amino acids: CASSLETGRSTGELFF. CDR3 DNA sequence: TGTGCCAGCAGCTTGGAGACAGGGAGGAGCACCGGGGAGCTGTTTTTT. Full variable domain (outside the CDR3, taken from reference TRBV5-8 and TRBJ2-2): EAGVTQSPTHLIKTRGQQATLRCSPISGHTSVYWYQQALGLGLQFLLWYDEGEERNRGNFPPRFSGRQFPNYSSELNVNALELEDSALYLCASSLETGRSTGELFFGEGSRLTVL.

CDR3 amino acids: CASSDFRDSRETQYF. In DNA form, the CDR3 reads TGTGCCAGCAGCGACTTTCGGGACTCCCGAGAGACCCAGTACTTC. This sequence joins TRBV9 and TRBJ2-5, with TRBD2 as a possible D gene (6 bases). This CDR3 contains 15 residues. Germline V gives CDR1 SGDLS, CDR2 YYNGEE. V lost 3 bases, J lost 4 bases, and 16 bases lay in between.

V and J are TRBV11-2 and TRBJ1-5; 7 bases line up with TRBD1. Germline V gene data show CDR1 as SGHAT and CDR2 as FQNNGV. J lost 7 bases, V lost 6 bases, and 6 bases had no gene match. The CDR3 runs 13 residues. The CDR3 region has the DNA TGTGCCAGCAGTCCAGGGGGAGAACAGCCCCAGCATTTT. This translates into CASSPGGEQPQHF.

The rearrangement links TRBV7-3 to TRBJ2-3; 7 bases are shared with TRBD2. This CDR3 is built from 15 residues. Losses at the gene ends were 0 bases for V and 2 bases for J; bases not matched to a gene: 2. In germline, CDR1 is SGHTA, CDR2 FQGTGA. The CDR3 reads CASSLTAGPTDTQYF. In nucleotides, the CDR3 is TGTGCCAGCAGCTTAACAGCGGGACCCACAGATACGCAGTATTTT.

The chain couples TRBV27 to TRBJ1-2; D call uncertain. The CDR3 is made up of 13 amino acids. CDR1 is MNHEY, CDR2 SMNVEV, per germline (reference sequence). Deletions cut 3 bases from V and 4 bases from J, with 9 bases between. CDR3 DNA sequence: TGTGCCAGCAGTTTTACCCCCCCCTATGGCTACACCTTC. Translated, it gives CASSFTPPYGYTF.

The genes are TRBV7-2 and TRBJ2-7; TRBD1 or TRBD2 may be the D gene (6 bases each). Germline CDR1 is SGHTA and CDR2 is FQGNSA. Trimming stripped 5 bases from V and 4 bases from J, with 15 bases between. CDR3 length: 14 residues. The CDR3 DNA reads as TGTGCCAGCAGCCTGATCGGGGGCGCATACGAGCAGTACTTC. It codes for CASSLIGGAYEQYF.

The V call is TRBV27, the J call TRBJ1-4; D is unclear. The V end lost 10 bases, the J end lost 8 bases, and 17 bases lay between the germline ends. The CDR3 is 13 amino acids. Per the germline V gene, CDR1 is MNHEY and CDR2 is SMNVEV (reference sequence). CDR3 loop: CAIRRRVVEKLFF. CDR3 bases: TGTGCCATCCGGAGAAGGGTGGTCGAAAAACTGTTTTTT.

The chain uses TRBV4-1 and TRBJ1-5; D is perhaps TRBD1 (5 bases). Trimming pared 2 bases from V and 6 bases from J, leaving 17 bases between. The CDR3 contains 16 residues. Germline V gene sequence: CDR1 MGHRA, CDR2 YSYEKL. CDR3 in amino acids: CASSQIPGLVGQPQHF. In nucleotides, the CDR3 is TGCGCCAGCAGCCAAATACCGGGACTCGTGGGTCAGCCCCAGCATTTT.

This clone was counted between two and nine times. The genes are TRBV7-6 and TRBJ2-1; 8 bases are shared with TRBD1. Germline lookup yields CDR1 SGHVS and CDR2 FNYEAQ. The CDR3 totals 14 residues. With V trimmed by 1 base and J by 8 bases, 4 bases remained unmatched. CDR3 bases: TGTGCCAGCAGCTTAGAGACAGGGGTCCATGAGCAGTTCTTC. Encoded protein: CASSLETGVHEQFF.

The chain uses TRBV7-3 and TRBJ2-1; no clear D. Trimming pared 3 bases from V and 5 bases from J, leaving 8 bases between. This CDR3 is built from 13 residues. CDR1 is SGHTA, CDR2 FQGTGA, per germline. The CDR3 is CASSFATNNEQFF. CDR3 DNA sequence: TGTGCCAGCAGCTTTGCTACTAACAATGAGCAGTTCTTC.

The chain links TRBV30 to TRBJ1-1; D remains ambiguous. The V end was cut by 2 bases, the J end by 5 bases, with 6 bases between. The CDR3 is made up of 11 amino acids. Germline CDR1 reads GTSNPN; CDR2 reads SVGIG (reference sequence). The CDR3 loop is CAWSIGTEAFF. As DNA, the CDR3 is TGTGCCTGGAGTATTGGGACTGAAGCTTTCTTT.

This chain connects TRBV7-6 to TRBJ2-7; D is undetermined. The V end was cut by 2 bases, the J end by 3 bases, with 5 bases between. The CDR3 contains 12 residues. Germline assignment: CDR1 SGHVS and CDR2 FNYEAQ. CDR3 nucleotides: TGTGCCAGCAGCTTATCCGGCTACGAGCAGTACTTC. As protein: CASSLSGYEQYF.

The chain joins TRBV7-2 to TRBJ2-1; 8 bases are shared with TRBD2. J gave up 7 bases and V 1 base, and 12 bases lay outside the gene matches. Germline assignment: CDR1 SGHTA and CDR2 FQGNSA. The CDR3 extends over 17 amino acids. CDR3 DNA: TGTGCCAGCAGCTTAGAGGCTACTCTAGCGGGCCGGAATGAGCAGTTCTTC. Translation: CASSLEATLAGRNEQFF.

Only one count was recorded for this clone. The chain employs TRBV29-1 and TRBJ2-5, with D possibly being TRBD1 (5 bases). Germline CDR1 SQVTM, CDR2 ANQGSEA. This CDR3 comprises 13 residues. V shed 3 bases and J shed 1 base, with 9 bases lying between them. The CDR3 protein is CSVDSTAQETQYF. The DNA of the CDR3 is TGCAGCGTTGATTCGACAGCCCAAGAGACCCAGTACTTC.

The chain joins TRBV28 to TRBJ2-7; D may be TRBD1 (6 bases). The V end was cut by 3 bases, the J end by 4 bases, with 13 bases between. Germline V gives CDR1 MDHEN, CDR2 SYDVKM. This CDR3 contains 14 residues. In nucleotides, the CDR3 is TGTGCCAGCAGTTTCGGCAGGGGTAGGTACGAGCAGTACTTC. It specifies CASSFGRGRYEQYF.

V gene TRBV5-6 combines with J gene TRBJ1-1, with D hard to call. Germline assignment: CDR1 SGHDT and CDR2 YYEEEE. The CDR3 is 13 amino acids. Trimming left V 0 bases short and J 11 bases short, with 14 bases between. CDR3 DNA sequence: TGTGCCAGCAGCTTGGACGGCGGCGGGAGGGCTTTCTTT. Translated, it gives CASSLDGGGRAFF. Supplemented by reference TRBV5-6 and TRBJ1-1, the full variable domain reads DAGVTQSPTHLIKTRGQQVTLRCSPKSGHDTVSWYQQALGQGPQFIFQYYEEEERQRGNFPDRFSGHQFPNYSSELNVNALLLGDSALYLCASSLDGGGRAFFGQGTRLTVV.

The chain couples TRBV4-1 to TRBJ1-1; TRBD1 is a possible D gene (5 bases). This CDR3 contains 17 residues. V was cut by 0 bases and J by 0 bases, with 14 bases left in between. Per germline, CDR1 MGHRA and CDR2 YSYEKL. CDR3 amino acids: CASSQDTGRKLNTEAFF. The CDR3, as DNA: TGCGCCAGCAGCCAAGACACAGGCAGAAAGTTGAACACTGAAGCTTTCTTT.

This chain links TRBV27 with TRBJ1-5; D is undetermined. Looked up from germline, CDR1 is MNHEY and CDR2 is SMNVEV (reference sequence). With 6 bases removed from V and 0 bases from J, the gap between germline ends came to 9 bases. The CDR3 loop spans 14 amino acids. The CDR3 protein is CASSPENSNQPQHF. The CDR3 DNA reads TGTGCCAGCAGCCCGGAGAATAGCAATCAGCCCCAGCATTTT.

The chain recombines TRBV29-1 with TRBJ1-4; 8 bases match TRBD1. Germline CDR1 and CDR2: SQVTM and ANQGSEA. This CDR3 is built from 15 residues. Trimming cost V 7 bases and J 6 bases; bases outside gene matches: 13. The chain's CDR3 is CSAHALTGEDEKLFF. CDR3 DNA: TGCAGCGCACATGCCCTGACAGGGGAGGATGAAAAACTGTTTTTT. Drawing the rest from reference TRBV29-1 and TRBJ1-4, the complete variable domain is SAVISQKPSRDICQRGTSLTIQCQVDSQVTMMFWYRQQPGQSLTLIATANQGSEATYESGFVIDKFPISRPNLTFSTLTVSNMSPEDSSIYLCSAHALTGEDEKLFFGSGTQLSVL.

This chain's CDR3 is CASSQDLFGGTYNEQFF. Here the CDR3 DNA reads TGTGCCAGCAGCCAAGATCTATTTGGAGGGACTTACAATGAGCAGTTCTTC. The gene calls are TRBV4-2 and TRBJ2-1, with D perhaps TRBD2 (6 bases). Trimming took 0 bases from V and 4 from J, leaving 16 bases between them. The CDR3 loop spans 17 amino acids. From germline, CDR1 is LGHNA and CDR2 YNFKEQ.

In this sample, this clone turned up a few times. The rearrangement joins TRBV5-7 to TRBJ1-5; D is possibly TRBD1 (5 bases). TRBV5-7 is recorded as an ORF, its role being uncertain. The ends were cut back, 3 bases at V and 1 base at J, with 8 bases in the middle. The CDR3 sequence is 14 residues long. CDR3 sequence: CASSSRDSNQPQHF. Written as DNA, the CDR3 is TGTGCCAGCAGCTCAAGGGACAGCAATCAGCCCCAGCATTTT.